The 5 T cell receptor beta chains reported below all come from one sample, sequenced in a study of cytomegalovirus exposure and HLA in healthy donors. PCR employed 60 Vbeta and 13 Jbeta primers. Repertoires were generated with immunoSEQ multiplex PCR, while TCRdb's copy carries only in-frame clones and drops some. The top ten hold 2% to 3% of the sample, which has about 180,000 clones, approximately 70% seen once. What was sequenced was PBMCs. These receptors all stem from a human donor in good health.

V usage is TRBV5-1 and J usage is TRBJ2-3; tentatively, D is TRBD2 (5 bases). The CDR3 consists of 16 residues. Germline V gene data show CDR1 as SGHRS and CDR2 as YFSETQ. V was clipped by 0 bases and J by 0 bases, with 11 bases between them. The CDR3 DNA is TGCGCCAGCAGCTTGGCTCTAGCTGGGAGCACAGATACGCAGTATTTT. It encodes CASSLALAGSTDTQYF.

The chain links TRBV18 to TRBJ1-1, with a possible D match to TRBD1 (6 bases). V lost 4 bases and J 1 base, leaving 13 bases between the germline ends. Germline V CDR1 and CDR2: KGHSH, LQKENI. The CDR3 extends over 15 amino acids. CDR3 nucleotides: TGTGCCAGCTCACTAATGACAGGTTCGAACACTGAAGCTTTCTTT. It is translated as CASSLMTGSNTEAFF.

V gene TRBV4-1 combines with J gene TRBJ2-3, with 7 bases that match TRBD2. After removal of 1 base from V and 0 bases from J, the junction contained 1 base not matched to a gene. Germline V gene data show CDR1 as MGHRA and CDR2 as YSYEKL. This CDR3 is 15 amino acids long. The CDR3, as DNA: TGCGCCAGCAGCCAAGTGCGGGGGAGCACAGATACGCAGTATTTT. Amino acids: CASSQVRGSTDTQYF.

V and J are TRBV5-1 and TRBJ2-7; the match to TRBD1 covers 9 bases. With V trimmed by 4 bases and J by 3 bases, 5 bases remained unmatched. Per the germline V gene, CDR1 is SGHRS and CDR2 is YFSETQ. This CDR3 is built from 14 residues. The CDR3 DNA reads as TGCGCCAGCAGCAAGGACAGGGGCAGCTACGAGCAGTACTTC. It yields the protein CASSKDRGSYEQYF.

This clone was found once. The chain links TRBV7-9 to TRBJ1-5; D unresolved. This CDR3 region has 13 residues. Germline CDR1 is SEHNR and CDR2 is FQNEAQ (reference sequence). The ends were cut back, 1 base at V and 4 bases at J, with 5 bases in the middle. CDR3 nucleotides: TGTGCCAGCAGCTTAGTTCTTAATCAGCCCCAGCATTTT. Translated: CASSLVLNQPQHF.